These 16 T cell receptor beta chains were all obtained from the same sample, sequenced in a study of beta chain features in type 1 diabetes. The whole isolated RNA underwent reverse transcription, so sequencing captured expressed TCRB transcripts. Measured with immunoSEQ multiplex PCR; TCRdb has only the in-frame clones, and not every one. The sample yields under 550,000 clones, about an eighth seen once. Sequencing was carried out using naive CD4+ T cells from blood. These receptors were taken from a woman aged 18-29 years in good health.

This clone has more than one count but fewer than ten. The chain combines TRBV19 with TRBJ2-1; the D gene could be TRBD1 or TRBD2 (5 bases each). Germline V gene data show CDR1 as LNHDA and CDR2 as SQIVND (reference sequence). The V end was cut by 5 bases, the J end by 6 bases, with 20 bases between. This CDR3 contains 16 residues. The CDR3 sequence: CASSSPNGVGTNEQFF. For the CDR3, the DNA is TGTGCCAGTAGTTCGCCCAACGGGGTCGGGACCAATGAGCAGTTCTTC.

In its sample, this clone was seen a few times. The rearrangement uses TRBV18 and TRBJ2-3; perhaps TRBD1 as D (6 bases). Germline CDR1 KGHSH, CDR2 LQKENI. Trimming pared 6 bases from V and 1 base from J, leaving 14 bases between. The CDR3 is made up of 15 amino acids. Here the CDR3 DNA reads TGTGCCAGCTCTACAGGGCCCGCGGGCACAGATACGCAGTATTTT. It codes for CASSTGPAGTDTQYF.

The genes are TRBV28 and TRBJ2-7, with D unresolved. This CDR3 has 12 amino acids. Germline values: CDR1 MDHEN, CDR2 SYDVKM. V was clipped by 10 bases and J by 5 bases, with 15 bases between them. CDR3 loop: CATSSVTDEQYV. The CDR3 DNA sequence: TGTGCCACCTCGTCGGTGACGGACGAGCAGTACGTC.

The sample holds a few counts of this clone. The chain uses TRBV18 and TRBJ2-4; TRBD2 agrees at 7 bases. J gave up 6 bases and V 6 bases, and 11 bases lay outside the gene matches. Germline assignment: CDR1 KGHSH and CDR2 LQKENI. The CDR3 consists of 15 residues. In nucleotides, the CDR3 is TGTGCCAGCTCTCCCGCCGGCGGGAGAGTAAACATTCAGTACTTC. It codes for CASSPAGGRVNIQYF. Supplemented by reference TRBV18 and TRBJ2-4, the full variable domain reads NAGVMQNPRHLVRRRGQEARLRCSPMKGHSHVYWYRQLPEEGLKFMVYLQKENIIDESGMPKERFSAEFPKEGPSILRIQQVVRGDSAAYFCASSPAGGRVNIQYFGAGTRLSVL.

This clone has just a few counts. The CDR3 DNA follows: TGCAGCGTTGAAACAAGGGACAGGGAGGTTGGGGAGCAGTACGTC. This encodes CSVETRDREVGEQYV. The chain combines TRBV29-1 with TRBJ2-7, with TRBD1 matching over 9 bases. V was pared by 2 bases and J by 7 bases, with 12 bases of the junction left unmatched. CDR3 length: 15 amino acids. Germline CDR1 is SQVTM and CDR2 is ANQGSEA.

The chain employs TRBV28 and TRBJ1-1; no clear D. The CDR3 is 11 amino acids. From germline, CDR1 is MDHEN and CDR2 SYDVKM. The V end was cut by 4 bases, the J end by 1 base, with 1 base between. The DNA for the CDR3 is TGTGCCAGCAGTTCGAACACTGAAGCTTTCTTT. This sequence encodes CASSSNTEAFF. Supplemented by reference TRBV28 and TRBJ1-1, the full variable domain reads DVKVTQSSRYLVKRTGEKVFLECVQDMDHENMFWYRQDPGLGLRLIYFSYDVKMKEKGDIPEGYSVSREKKERFSLILESASTNQTSMYLCASSSNTEAFFGQGTRLTVV.

This clone was observed a few times. The rearrangement joins TRBV7-2 to TRBJ2-1; 11 nucleotides align to TRBD2. The V gene's germline CDR1 is SGHTA and CDR2 FQGNSA. CDR3 length: 15 amino acids. V shed 5 bases, J shed 8 bases, and the junction held 8 bases outside the gene matches. CDR3 region: CASSHDLAGGYEQFF. CDR3 nucleotide sequence: TGTGCCAGCAGCCACGACCTAGCGGGAGGTTATGAGCAGTTCTTC.

The chain links TRBV7-2 to TRBJ2-3; the match to TRBD2 covers 11 bases. V shed 2 bases, J shed 4 bases, and the junction held 8 bases outside the gene matches. In germline, CDR1 is SGHTA, CDR2 FQGNSA. This CDR3 comprises 17 residues. CDR3 nucleotides: TGTGCCAGCAGCTTATTGTGGATTAGCGGGAGGGCAGATACGCAGTATTTT. Its translation: CASSLLWISGRADTQYF. The full variable domain, with the rest looked up from reference TRBV7-2 and TRBJ2-3, is GAGVSQSPSNKVTEKGKDVELRCDPISGHTALYWYRQSLGQGLEFLIYFQGNSAPDKSGLPSDRFSAERTGGSVSTLTIQRTQQEDSAVYLCASSLLWISGRADTQYFGPGTRLTVL.

This clone has only a few counts. This chain links TRBV7-8 with TRBJ2-1; a weak D match, TRBD2 (5 bases). The CDR3 totals 18 residues. The V end lost 0 bases, the J end lost 4 bases, and 19 bases lay between the germline ends. CDR1 is SGHVS, CDR2 FQNEAQ, per germline. The CDR3 loop reads CASSLAHGLRLTYNEQFF. The CDR3 bases are TGTGCCAGCAGCTTAGCGCACGGACTCCGTCTTACTTACAATGAGCAGTTCTTC. The whole variable domain, filled in from reference TRBV7-8 and TRBJ2-1, reads GAGVSQSPRYKVAKRGQDVALRCDPISGHVSLFWYQQALGQGPEFLTYFQNEAQLDKSGLPSDRFFAERPEGSVSTLKIQRTQQEDSAVYLCASSLAHGLRLTYNEQFFGPGTRLTVL.

This clone has only a few counts. The J gene is TRBJ2-5, the V gene TRBV11-2; 7 nucleotides line up with TRBD2. The CDR3 loop spans 14 amino acids. Unmatched junction bases numbered 7, after V lost 5 bases and J lost 4 bases. CDR1 is SGHAT, CDR2 FQNNGV, per germline. CDR3 nucleotides: TGTGCCAGCAGCCCGGGGAGGGGCCCAGAGACCCAGTACTTC. Translating gives CASSPGRGPETQYF.

This clone has just a few counts. The chain uses TRBV7-2 and TRBJ2-2; D remains unclear. This CDR3 spans 12 amino acids. The V and J ends lost 3 bases and 4 bases respectively, with 3 bases between them. Germline CDR1 SGHTA, CDR2 FQGNSA. Written as DNA, the CDR3 is TGTGCCAGCAGCTTTACCACCGGGGAGCTGTTTTTT. Residues: CASSFTTGELFF.

This clone has more than one count but fewer than ten. The chain is built from TRBV10-3 and TRBJ1-1; no firm D call. V dropped 4 bases and J dropped 1 base, with 16 bases sitting between them. The CDR3 contains 16 residues. The germline V gene encodes CDR1 ENHRY and CDR2 SYGVKD. CDR3 region: CAISVGSPVRNTEAFF. The CDR3 DNA follows: TGTGCCATCAGTGTGGGCAGCCCAGTTCGGAACACTGAAGCTTTCTTT.

This clone was observed a handful of times. The genes are TRBV7-6 and TRBJ1-4; tentative D call: TRBD1 (5 bases). Germline V gives CDR1 SGHVS, CDR2 FNYEAQ. The CDR3 totals 12 residues. V was trimmed by 6 bases and J by 10 bases, leaving 12 bases between them. The CDR3 is CASSRQGRKLFF. The CDR3 nucleotides read TGTGCCAGCAGTCGGCAGGGACGAAAACTGTTTTTT.

This clone has only a few counts. The chain carries TRBV29-1 and TRBJ1-2; D call uncertain. V dropped 7 bases and J dropped 4 bases, with 13 bases sitting between them. The CDR3 has 12 amino acids. Germline V CDR1 and CDR2: SQVTM, ANQGSEA. In DNA form, the CDR3 reads TGCAGCGCTCAGAGGAACATCTATGGCTACACCTTC. Protein sequence: CSAQRNIYGYTF.

This clone was counted between two and nine times. The chain has TRBV7-9 and TRBJ2-5; weak D call: TRBD1 (5 bases). The length of the CDR3 is 18 residues. Trimming left V 5 bases short and J 2 bases short, with 24 bases between. Per germline, CDR1 SEHNR and CDR2 FQNEAQ (reference sequence). In DNA form, the CDR3 reads TGTGCCAGCAGCCCCAACGCCTTAAAGATGGCAGGGCAAGAGACCCAGTACTTC. Translating gives CASSPNALKMAGQETQYF.

The V call is TRBV6-1, the J call TRBJ2-3; 15 bases fit TRBD2. Germline CDR1 reads MNHNS; CDR2 reads SASEGT. The V and J ends lost 3 bases and 6 bases, in that order; junction bases with no gene match: 4. The CDR3 is 16 residues long. CDR3: CASSDGLAGGMDTQYF. DNA for the CDR3: TGTGCCAGCAGTGACGGACTAGCGGGAGGGATGGATACGCAGTATTTT.